This T cell receptor (beta chain) was identified in a study of blood T cells in healthy people across ages. A remark on this clonotype: No antigen is known for it. An end of the junction does not agree with germline; a read error may underlie this.

General study points: Donor CMV status, an unknown factor, possibly confounded changes in expanded clonotypes.

Germline CDR1 is SGHRS and CDR2 is YFSETQ. The CDR3 runs 13 residues. Then a second PCR, running roughly 7 to 12 cycles, was carried out with a sample-barcoded 5' primer and a J-beta primer mix. Each cDNA molecule carried a tag from a template-switch adaptor that contained 12 random nucleotides. TCRdb analysed the 5' RACE reads with MiXCR anew, one entry per CDR3 protein. This sample has approximately 1.5 million distinct CDR3 sequences, with 34% found just once. This clonotype originated in a woman in her 30s in good health. Source material: blood. V usage is TRBV5-1 and J usage is TRBJ2-3; D ambiguous. The DNA for the CDR3 is TGCGCCAGCAGCTTATATGGCACAGATGCGCAGTATTTT. The encoded protein is CASSLYGTDAQYF. The variable domain in full, completed from reference TRBV5-1 and TRBJ2-3, reads KAGVTQTPRYLIKTRGQQVTLSCSPISGHRSVSWYQQTPGQGLQFLFEYFSETQRNKGNFPGRFSGRQFSNSRSEMNVSTLELGDSALYLCASSLYGTDAQYFGPGTRLTVL.